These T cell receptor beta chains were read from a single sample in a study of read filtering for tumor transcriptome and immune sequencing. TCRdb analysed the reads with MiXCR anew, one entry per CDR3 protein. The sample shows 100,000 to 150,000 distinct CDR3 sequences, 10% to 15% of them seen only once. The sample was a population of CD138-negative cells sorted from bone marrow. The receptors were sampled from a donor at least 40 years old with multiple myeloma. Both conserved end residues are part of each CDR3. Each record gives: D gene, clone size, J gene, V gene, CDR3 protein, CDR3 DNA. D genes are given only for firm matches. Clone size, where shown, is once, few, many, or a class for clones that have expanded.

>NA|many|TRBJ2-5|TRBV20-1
CSAMRVSGKETQYF
TGCAGTGCTATGCGGGTTTCAGGGAAAGAGACCCAGTACTTC
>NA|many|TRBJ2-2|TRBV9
CASRGGSGTGELFF
TGTGCCAGCAGGGGAGGTTCGGGCACCGGGGAGCTGTTTTTT
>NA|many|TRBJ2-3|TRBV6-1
CASSEIGQGLDTQYF
TGTGCCAGCAGTGAAATTGGGCAGGGACTAGATACGCAGTATTTT
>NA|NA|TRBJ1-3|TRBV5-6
CASSLDRSTGNTIYF
TGTGCCAGCAGCTTGGACCGGTCGACTGGAAACACCATATATTTT
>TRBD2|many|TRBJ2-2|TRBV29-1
CSATGLAGGLSTGELFF
TGCAGCGCCACGGGACTAGCGGGAGGGCTTAGCACCGGGGAGCTGTTTTTT
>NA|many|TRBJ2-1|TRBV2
CASLRVQYNEQFF
TGTGCCAGCTTGAGGGTTCAGTACAATGAGCAGTTCTTC
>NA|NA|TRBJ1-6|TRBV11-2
CASSLDPNSPLHF
TGTGCCAGCAGCTTAGACCCGAATTCACCCCTCCACTTT
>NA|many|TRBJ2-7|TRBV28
CASSHREALFREQYF
TGTGCCAGCAGTCACAGGGAGGCCCTTTTCCGCGAGCAGTACTTC
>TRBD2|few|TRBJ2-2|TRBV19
CASIPRRGAGELFF
TGTGCCAGTATCCCACGACGGGGGGCCGGGGAGCTGTTTTTT
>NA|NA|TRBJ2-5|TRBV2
CASRRVRGTQEAQYF
TGTGCCAGCAGGAGGGTTCGGGGAACCCAAGAGGCCCAGTACTTC
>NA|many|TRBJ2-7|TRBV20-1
CSARGGQRSYEQYF
TGCAGTGCTAGAGGGGGCCAGAGGAGCTACGAGCAGTACTTC
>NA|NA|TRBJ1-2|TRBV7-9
CASSPTAVQVNYGYTF
TGTGCCAGCAGCCCAACCGCGGTACAGGTCAACTATGGCTACACCTTC
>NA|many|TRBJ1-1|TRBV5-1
CASSLTWNTEAFF
TGCGCCAGCAGCTTAACCTGGAACACTGAAGCTTTCTTT
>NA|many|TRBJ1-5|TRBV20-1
CSARMGQGIVHQPQHF
TGCAGTGCTAGAATGGGGCAGGGAATCGTGCATCAGCCCCAGCATTTT
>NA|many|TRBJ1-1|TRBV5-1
CASSLPANTEAFF
TGCGCCAGCAGCTTGCCGGCGAACACTGAAGCTTTCTTT
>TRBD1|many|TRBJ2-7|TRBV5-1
CASSSGTGTYEQYF
TGCGCCAGCAGCTCCGGGACAGGGACCTACGAGCAGTACTTC
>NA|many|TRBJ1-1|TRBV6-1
CATLPRRGNTEAFF
TGTGCCACCCTACCTCGAAGGGGTAACACTGAAGCTTTCTTT
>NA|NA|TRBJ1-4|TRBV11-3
CASIQILVAVDENLFF
TGTGCCAGCATCCAGATTCTTGTAGCGGTCGATGAAAACCTGTTTTTT
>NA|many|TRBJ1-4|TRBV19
CASSTTGMTNEKLFF
TGTGCCAGTAGTACTACAGGGATGACTAATGAAAAACTGTTTTTT
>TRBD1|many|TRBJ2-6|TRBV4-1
CASSHTGTAVLSGANVLTF
TGCGCCAGCAGCCATACCGGGACAGCGGTTTTGTCTGGGGCCAACGTCCTGACTTTC
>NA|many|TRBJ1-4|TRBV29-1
CSVGAGFNEKLFF
TGCAGCGTTGGGGCAGGGTTTAATGAAAAACTGTTTTTT
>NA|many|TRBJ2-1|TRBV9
CASGAQGNEQFF
TGTGCCAGCGGCGCTCAGGGCAATGAGCAGTTCTTC
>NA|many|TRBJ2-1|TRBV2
CASSEDSAWGYNEQFF
TGTGCCAGCAGTGAAGATTCCGCCTGGGGGTACAATGAGCAGTTCTTC
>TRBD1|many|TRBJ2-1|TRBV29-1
CSVPGTANNEQFF
TGCAGCGTGCCCGGGACAGCCAACAATGAGCAGTTCTTC
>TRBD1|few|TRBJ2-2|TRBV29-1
CSVTGTGGAGGELFF
TGCAGCGTCACCGGGACAGGGGGCGCCGGCGGGGAGCTGTTTTTT
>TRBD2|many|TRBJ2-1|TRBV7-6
CATLSGTSVHTNEQFF
TGTGCCACTCTTAGCGGGACTAGCGTCCACACCAATGAGCAGTTCTTC
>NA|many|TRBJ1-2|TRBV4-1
CASSLTKGRLLDGYTF
TGCGCCAGCAGCCTAACAAAAGGACGCCTTTTAGATGGCTACACCTTC
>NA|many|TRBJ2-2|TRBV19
CASSISGANTGELFF
TGTGCCAGTAGTATTTCTGGGGCGAACACCGGGGAGCTGTTTTTT
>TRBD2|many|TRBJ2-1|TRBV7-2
CASRLSGPNNEQFF
TGTGCCAGCAGACTTAGCGGGCCGAACAATGAGCAGTTCTTC
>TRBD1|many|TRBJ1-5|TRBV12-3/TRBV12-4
CASSNRDRDNQPQHF
TGTGCCAGCAGCAACCGGGACAGGGACAATCAGCCCCAGCATTTT
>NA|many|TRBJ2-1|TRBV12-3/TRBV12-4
CASSLLGNEQFF
TGTGCCAGCAGTTTACTGGGCAATGAGCAGTTCTTC
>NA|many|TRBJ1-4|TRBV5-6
CASSFLGLEKLFF
TGTGCCAGCAGCTTTCTGGGGCTCGAAAAACTGTTTTTT
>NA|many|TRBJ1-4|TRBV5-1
CASSISGAPAEEKLFF
TGCGCCAGCAGCATATCAGGGGCGCCGGCCGAAGAAAAACTGTTTTTT
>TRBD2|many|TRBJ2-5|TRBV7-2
CASSLGLAGARETQYF
TGTGCCAGCAGCTTAGGCCTAGCGGGGGCCCGAGAGACCCAGTACTTC
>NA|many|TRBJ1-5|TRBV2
CASQFGGGAQPQHF
TGTGCCAGTCAGTTCGGAGGGGGGGCCCAGCCCCAGCATTTT
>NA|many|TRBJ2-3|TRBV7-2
CASSQPSTDTQYF
TGTGCCAGCAGCCAACCTAGCACAGATACGCAGTATTTT
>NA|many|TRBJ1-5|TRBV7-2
CASSLEYGNQPQHF
TGTGCCAGCAGCTTAGAGTACGGCAATCAGCCCCAGCATTTT
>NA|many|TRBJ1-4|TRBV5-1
CASSFQGATNEKLFF
TGCGCCAGCAGCTTCCAGGGTGCAACTAATGAAAAACTGTTTTTT
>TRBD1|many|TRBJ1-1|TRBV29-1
CSVRGGQGLTEAFF
TGCAGCGTTCGGGGGGGACAGGGGTTAACTGAAGCTTTCTTT
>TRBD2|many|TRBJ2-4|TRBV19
CASRPGLAAGKNIQYF
TGTGCCAGTAGACCGGGACTAGCGGCCGGCAAAAACATTCAGTACTTC
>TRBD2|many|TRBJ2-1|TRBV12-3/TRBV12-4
CASLAGGPYNEQFF
TGTGCCAGCTTAGCGGGAGGGCCTTACAATGAGCAGTTCTTC
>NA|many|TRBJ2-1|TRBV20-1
CSARPERQFF
TGCAGTGCTCGCCCGGAGAGGCAGTTCTTC
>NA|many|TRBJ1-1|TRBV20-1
CSARVNRADPRSFF
TGCAGTGCTAGAGTCAACAGGGCGGATCCTAGGAGTTTCTTT
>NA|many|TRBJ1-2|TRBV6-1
CASSEAGERSGYTF
TGTGCCAGCAGTGAAGCAGGGGAAAGGAGTGGCTACACCTTC
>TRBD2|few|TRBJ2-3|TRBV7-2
CASSATSASSTDTQYF
TGTGCCAGCAGCGCGACTAGCGCTTCTAGCACAGATACGCAGTATTTT
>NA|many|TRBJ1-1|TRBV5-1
CASSWADADTEAFF
TGCGCCAGCAGCTGGGCCGACGCGGACACTGAAGCTTTCTTT
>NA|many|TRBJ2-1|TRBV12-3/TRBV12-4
CASSFGWGTGEQFF
TGTGCCAGCAGTTTTGGTTGGGGTACGGGTGAGCAGTTCTTC
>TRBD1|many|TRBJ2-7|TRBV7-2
CASSSSPGYRGRQYF
TGTGCCAGCAGCTCGAGCCCAGGATACAGGGGGCGGCAGTACTTC
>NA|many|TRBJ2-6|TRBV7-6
CASSSPRTGANVLTF
TGTGCCAGCAGCTCACCCAGGACCGGGGCCAACGTCCTGACTTTC
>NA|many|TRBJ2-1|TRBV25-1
CASTSPLGGFYNEQFF
TGTGCCAGCACCTCCCCTCTGGGGGGATTTTACAATGAGCAGTTCTTC
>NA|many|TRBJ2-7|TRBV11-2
CASSSQRVEQYF
TGTGCCAGCAGCTCCCAACGCGTCGAGCAGTACTTC
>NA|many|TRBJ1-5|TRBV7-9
CASSLRLDQPQHF
TGTGCCAGCAGCCTCAGACTGGATCAGCCCCAGCATTTT
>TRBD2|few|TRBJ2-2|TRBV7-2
CASSLSPGLAGHTGELFF
TGTGCCAGCAGCCTTTCACCGGGACTAGCGGGCCACACCGGGGAGCTGTTTTTT
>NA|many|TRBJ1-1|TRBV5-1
CASSRVGGTEAFF
TGCGCCAGCAGCAGGGTTGGGGGCACTGAAGCTTTCTTT
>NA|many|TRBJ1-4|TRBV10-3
CAVKGFEKLFF
TGTGCCGTAAAAGGATTCGAAAAACTGTTTTTT
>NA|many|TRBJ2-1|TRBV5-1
CASSLSRNLNEQFF
TGCGCCAGCAGCTTGTCCAGGAACCTCAATGAGCAGTTCTTC
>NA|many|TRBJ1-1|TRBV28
CASSFLGNLGTEAFF
TGTGCCAGCAGTTTTCTAGGAAATTTGGGAACTGAAGCTTTCTTT